The 19 T cell receptor beta chains below all came from one sample that was sequenced in a study of OX40 agonist ivuxolimab in advanced cancers. TCRdb's copy holds only in-frame clones and misses some; the assay was immunoSEQ multiplex PCR. The sample carries around 60,000 clones, 75% to 95% recorded once. The specimen was CD4+ or CD8+ T cells sorted from blood, collected in a trial of the OX40 agonist ivuxolimab. The source of these receptors is an adult with an advanced solid tumor such as melanoma, head and neck, liver or kidney cancer.

The V call is TRBV5-5, the J call TRBJ2-2, with D possibly TRBD2 on 6 matching bases. Trimming left V 2 bases short and J 6 bases short, with 17 bases between. The CDR3 runs 16 residues. Germline CDR1 and CDR2: SGHKS and YYEKEE (reference sequence). This chain's CDR3 is CASSFIAGPGPGELFF. CDR3 in DNA: TGTGCCAGCAGCTTTATCGCGGGGCCGGGTCCCGGGGAGCTGTTTTTT.

The CDR3 reads CASSLLGHIQETQYF. CDR3 nucleotide sequence: TGTGCCAGCAGCCTCCTGGGGCATATACAAGAGACCCAGTACTTC. The chain recombines TRBV7-9 with TRBJ2-5; tentatively, D is TRBD1 (5 bases). V gave up 5 bases and J gave up 2 bases, with 15 bases separating them. Germline CDR1 SEHNR, CDR2 FQNEAQ (reference sequence). The CDR3 length is 15 residues. Combining the CDR3 with reference TRBV7-9 and TRBJ2-5 gives the whole variable domain DTGVSQNPRHKITKRGQNVTFRCDPISEHNRLYWYRQTLGQGPEFLTYFQNEAQLEKSRLLSDRFSAERPKGSFSTLEIQRTEQGDSAMYLCASSLLGHIQETQYFGPGTRLLVL.

The rearrangement uses TRBV19 and TRBJ2-1, with 11 bases fitting TRBD2. The germline CDR1 and CDR2 sequences are LNHDA and SQIVND (reference sequence). This CDR3 is 17 amino acids long. After removal of 0 bases from V and 4 bases from J, the junction contained 5 bases not matched to a gene. The CDR3: CASSIDPTSGIYNEQFF. The CDR3 DNA is TGTGCCAGTAGTATAGATCCGACTAGCGGGATATACAATGAGCAGTTCTTC.

The J gene is TRBJ2-7, the V gene TRBV7-2; TRBD2 matches at 14 bases. Germline V gene data show CDR1 as SGHTA and CDR2 as FQGNSA. The CDR3 covers 15 residues. V lost 6 bases, J lost 1 base, and 2 bases stayed unmatched. CDR3: CASRRLAGGSYEQYF. Here the CDR3 DNA reads TGTGCCAGCAGGCGACTAGCGGGAGGGTCCTACGAGCAGTACTTC.

The rearrangement uses TRBV7-6 and TRBJ2-5; 7 nucleotides match TRBD2. The V segment lost 5 bases and the J segment 2 bases; nucleotides outside the gene matches: 11. Per germline, CDR1 SGHVS and CDR2 FNYEAQ. This CDR3 is built from 16 residues. The CDR3 bases are TGTGCCAGCAGCGTCCAAACCGGGACTACGCAAGAGACCCAGTACTTC. This gives the protein CASSVQTGTTQETQYF. Full variable domain (remainder filled in from reference TRBV7-6 and TRBJ2-5): GAGVSQSPRYKVTKRGQDVALRCDPISGHVSLYWYRQALGQGPEFLTYFNYEAQQDKSGLPNDRFSAERPEGSISTLTIQRTEQRDSAMYRCASSVQTGTTQETQYFGPGTRLLVL.

The V gene is TRBV11-2, the J gene TRBJ1-4; D is undetermined. This CDR3 spans 16 amino acids. Germline V gives CDR1 SGHAT, CDR2 FQNNGV. V was clipped by 1 base and J by 0 bases, with 9 bases between them. CDR3 nucleotides: TGTGCCAGCAGCTTAGGACACCCTGCAACTAATGAAAAACTGTTTTTT. It codes for CASSLGHPATNEKLFF.

The chain uses TRBV5-1 and TRBJ2-3; D ambiguous. CDR1 and CDR2 from the germline V gene are SGHRS and YFSETQ. There are 15 residues in the CDR3. V was pared by 0 bases and J by 0 bases, with 8 bases between. CDR3 in DNA: TGCGCCAGCAGCTTGGAAGGGCGGAGCACAGATACGCAGTATTTT. It encodes CASSLEGRSTDTQYF.

The rearrangement links TRBV7-9 to TRBJ2-3, with TRBD2 matching over 7 bases. This CDR3 has 12 amino acids. The trim removed 5 bases at V and 4 bases at J, leaving 0 bases unmatched. The germline V gene encodes CDR1 SEHNR and CDR2 FQNEAQ (reference sequence). The CDR3 is CASSGGADTQYF. CDR3 bases: TGTGCCAGCAGCGGGGGGGCAGATACGCAGTATTTT.

V gene TRBV5-1 combines with J gene TRBJ2-2; no firm D call. The CDR3 length is 14 residues. Germline V gene data show CDR1 as SGHRS and CDR2 as YFSETQ. V was cut by 0 bases and J by 3 bases, with 6 bases left in between. This CDR3 reads CASSLGSDTGELFF. CDR3 nucleotide sequence: TGCGCCAGCAGCTTGGGGTCGGACACCGGGGAGCTGTTTTTT.

This chain connects TRBV7-9 to TRBJ2-3; D could derive from TRBD1 or TRBD2 (5 bases each). CDR1 SEHNR and CDR2 FQNEAQ come from the germline V gene (reference sequence). The CDR3 is 14 residues long. Trimming removed 6 bases from V and 4 bases from J, with 14 bases in between. The CDR3 bases are TGTGCCAGCAGGTTAACAGGAGGACCAGATACGCAGTATTTT. It specifies CASRLTGGPDTQYF.

This chain uses TRBV2 with TRBJ1-5; D is unclear. The V gene lost 6 bases and the J gene lost 2 bases, with 11 bases spanning the gap. This CDR3 is 14 amino acids long. CDR1 SNHLY and CDR2 FYNNEI come from the germline V gene. The CDR3 sequence is CASRLSPGNQPQHF. CDR3 in DNA: TGTGCCAGCAGGCTCTCTCCTGGCAATCAGCCCCAGCATTTT.

The V and J genes are TRBV5-1 and TRBJ2-3; TRBD1 is a possible D gene (6 bases). The CDR3 contains 14 residues. V dropped 5 bases and J dropped 3 bases, with 13 bases sitting between them. Germline-derived CDR1 and CDR2 are SGHRS and YFSETQ. The CDR3 coding sequence is TGCGCCAGCAGGAAAGACCAGGGGACAGATACGCAGTATTTT. Protein product: CASRKDQGTDTQYF. The full variable domain, completed using reference TRBV5-1 and TRBJ2-3, is KAGVTQTPRYLIKTRGQQVTLSCSPISGHRSVSWYQQTPGQGLQFLFEYFSETQRNKGNFPGRFSGRQFSNSRSEMNVSTLELGDSALYLCASRKDQGTDTQYFGPGTRLTVL.

CDR3 nucleotide sequence: TGTGCCAGTAGAACGACAGTGACCTCTGGAAACACCATATATTTT. The encoded protein is CASRTTVTSGNTIYF. V and J are TRBV19 and TRBJ1-3; a possible D gene is TRBD1 (5 bases). CDR3 length: 15 amino acids. Trimming removed 6 bases at V and 0 bases at J, with 12 bases between. CDR1 is LNHDA, CDR2 SQIVND, per germline (reference sequence).

V is TRBV7-9 and J is TRBJ1-2; perhaps TRBD1 as D (5 bases). Germline V gene data show CDR1 as SEHNR and CDR2 as FQNEAQ (reference sequence). CDR3 length: 16 amino acids. Trimming took 1 base from V and 0 from J, leaving 12 bases between them. The CDR3 DNA sequence: TGTGCCAGCAGCTTAGGAGGGGCAGAATCTAACTATGGCTACACCTTC. Its protein is CASSLGGAESNYGYTF.

The chain carries TRBV19 and TRBJ1-4; a weak D match, TRBD1 (5 bases). The germline V gene encodes CDR1 LNHDA and CDR2 SQIVND (reference sequence). Deletions cut 6 bases from V and 8 bases from J, with 16 bases between. The CDR3 is 14 residues long. As DNA, the CDR3 is TGTGCCAGTAGGCCCTCGCAGGGTGGGGAAAAACTGTTTTTT. Translation: CASRPSQGGEKLFF.

CDR3 DNA sequence: TGCGCCAGCAGTGAACAGATAGTAGCTGAGCAGTTCTTC. Its protein is CASSEQIVAEQFF. V usage is TRBV10-1 and J usage is TRBJ2-1; D is unclear. Germline-derived CDR1 and CDR2 are WNHNN and SYGVQD (reference sequence). V gave up 3 bases and J gave up 9 bases, with 12 bases separating them. CDR3 length: 13 amino acids.

This clone has only one observation. CDR3: CASRLTGAASNEKLFF. The CDR3 DNA reads TGTGCCAGCAGATTGACAGGCGCCGCGTCTAATGAAAAACTGTTTTTT. V gene TRBV27 combines with J gene TRBJ1-4; the D gene is possibly TRBD1 (6 bases). From germline, CDR1 is MNHEY and CDR2 SMNVEV (reference sequence). With 6 bases removed from V and 3 bases from J, the gap between germline ends came to 17 bases. The CDR3 loop spans 16 amino acids.

The rearrangement uses TRBV5-4 and TRBJ1-1, with TRBD1 identical over 10 bases. Trimming cost V 7 bases and J 1 base; bases outside gene matches: 7. The germline gives CDR1 SGHNT, CDR2 YYREEE (reference sequence). This CDR3 spans 15 amino acids. CDR3 sequence reads: CASRAGQGKNTEAFF. The CDR3 region has the DNA TGTGCCAGCCGCGCGGGACAGGGGAAGAACACTGAAGCTTTCTTT.

The V and J genes are TRBV5-1 and TRBJ2-5; TRBD1 matches 7 bases. V dropped 0 bases and J dropped 5; count of bases not matched to a gene: 13. The CDR3 sequence is 17 residues long. Germline lookup yields CDR1 SGHRS and CDR2 YFSETQ. The CDR3 sequence: CASSLAPSTGVEETQYF. The CDR3 bases are TGCGCCAGCAGCTTGGCTCCCAGCACAGGGGTGGAGGAGACCCAGTACTTC.